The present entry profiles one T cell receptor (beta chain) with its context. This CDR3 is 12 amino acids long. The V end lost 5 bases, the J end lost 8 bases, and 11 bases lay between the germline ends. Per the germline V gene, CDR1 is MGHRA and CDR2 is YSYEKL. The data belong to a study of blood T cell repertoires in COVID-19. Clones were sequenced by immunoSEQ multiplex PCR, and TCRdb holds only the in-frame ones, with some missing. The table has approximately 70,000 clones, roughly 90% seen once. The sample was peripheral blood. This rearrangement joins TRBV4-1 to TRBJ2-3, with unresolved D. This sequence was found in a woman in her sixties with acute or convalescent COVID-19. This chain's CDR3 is CASSGSSGTQYF. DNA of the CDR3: TGCGCCAGCAGCGGTAGTTCTGGTACGCAGTATTTT.